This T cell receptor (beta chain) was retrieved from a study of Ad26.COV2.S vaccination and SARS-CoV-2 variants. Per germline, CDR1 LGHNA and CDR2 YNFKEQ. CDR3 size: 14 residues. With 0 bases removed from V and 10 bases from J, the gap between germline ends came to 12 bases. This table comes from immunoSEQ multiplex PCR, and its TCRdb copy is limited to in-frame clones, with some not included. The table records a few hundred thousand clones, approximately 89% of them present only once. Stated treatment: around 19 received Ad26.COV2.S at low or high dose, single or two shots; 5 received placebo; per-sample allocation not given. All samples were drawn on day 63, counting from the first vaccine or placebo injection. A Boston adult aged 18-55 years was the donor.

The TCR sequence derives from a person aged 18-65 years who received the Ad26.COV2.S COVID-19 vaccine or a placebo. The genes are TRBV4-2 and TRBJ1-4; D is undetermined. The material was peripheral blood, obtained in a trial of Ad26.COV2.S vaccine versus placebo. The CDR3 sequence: CASSQDREGRKLFF. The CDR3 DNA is TGTGCCAGCAGCCAAGATCGGGAGGGAAGAAAACTGTTTTTT.